This T cell receptor beta chain stems from a study of blood T cell repertoires in COVID-19. Sequenced by immunoSEQ multiplex PCR; TCRdb stores in-frame clones only, minus some. The table has roughly 150,000 clones, around 82% seen once. With 1 base removed from V and 1 base from J, the gap between germline ends came to 9 bases. Germline V gene sequence: CDR1 SGHTA, CDR2 FQGTGA. CDR3 length: 15 residues. The sequence derives from a man in his 70s with active or convalescent COVID-19. The specimen sequenced was peripheral blood. The chain links TRBV7-3 to TRBJ2-3, with no clear D. The CDR3 region has the DNA TGTGCCAGCAGCTTAAGCCTTGGGCGCACAGATACGCAGTATTTT. Amino acid sequence: CASSLSLGRTDTQYF.